Listed below are T cell receptor beta chains from one sample, sequenced in a study of cytomegalovirus exposure and HLA in healthy donors. Sequencing was performed with immunoSEQ multiplex PCR; in TCRdb, only in-frame clones are kept and a portion is missing. Of around 64,000 clones in the sample, 65% to 90% are singletons; the top ten hold approximately 12%. What was sequenced was PBMCs. The receptors here all came from a female donor in good health and CMV-seronegative. Both conserved end residues are part of each CDR3. The D gene is left open where the match is weak. For some rows the clone size is stated as once, few or many, or as a class when expanded; others skip it.

TRBJ1-2,TRBV6-5,NA,NA,CASISMLEGGYTF,TGTGCCAGCATCTCTATGCTCGAGGGTGGCTACACCTTC
TRBJ2-2,TRBV5-1,TRBD2,NA,CASSLVPAGGPRSTGELFF,TGCGCCAGCAGCTTGGTGCCAGCGGGAGGGCCCCGGAGCACCGGGGAGCTGTTTTTT
TRBJ1-1,TRBV6-1,TRBD1,once,CASSADRVSDTEAFF,TGTGCCAGCAGTGCCGACAGGGTATCGGACACTGAAGCTTTCTTT
TRBJ1-4,TRBV21-1,NA,NA,CASSKVGNQGEKLFF,TGTGCCAGCAGCAAAGTTGGGAACCAGGGTGAAAAACTGTTTTTT
TRBJ2-1,TRBV5-1,TRBD2,NA,CASSLREGGDNEQFF,TGCGCCAGCAGCTTACGGGAGGGCGGGGACAATGAGCAGTTCTTC
TRBJ1-3,TRBV7-9,TRBD1,NA,CASSPDRGGSSGNTIYF,TGTGCCAGCAGCCCAGACAGGGGGGGAAGCTCTGGAAACACCATATATTTT
TRBJ2-7,TRBV5-1,TRBD1,NA,CASSKGDRAYEQYF,TGCGCCAGCAGCAAGGGGGACAGGGCCTACGAGCAGTACTTC
TRBJ1-1,TRBV7-2,NA,NA,CASSLVLGVGGTEAFF,TGTGCCAGCAGCTTAGTCCTAGGGGTGGGAGGCACTGAAGCTTTCTTT
TRBJ2-7,TRBV10-3,NA,NA,CAISESGTGYEQYF,TGTGCCATCAGTGAGTCGGGCACCGGCTACGAGCAGTACTTC
TRBJ2-3,TRBV7-2,NA,NA,CASSLARGDTQYF,TGTGCCAGCAGCTTAGCCCGGGGAGATACGCAGTATTTT
TRBJ2-7,TRBV30,TRBD2,NA,CAWSGGGSYEQYF,TGTGCCTGGAGTGGGGGGGGGTCCTACGAGCAGTACTTC
TRBJ2-5,TRBV7-2,TRBD2,NA,CASSLATGGTQYF,TGTGCCAGCAGCTTAGCGACGGGAGGGACCCAGTACTTC
TRBJ1-1,TRBV30,NA,NA,CAWRKGKGAFF,TGTGCCTGGAGGAAGGGGAAGGGGGCTTTCTTT
TRBJ2-7,TRBV27,TRBD1,NA,CASSKGTGASVYNEQYF,TGTGCCAGCTCCAAGGGGACAGGGGCCTCTGTGTACAACGAGCAGTACTTC
TRBJ1-1,TRBV5-4,NA,NA,CASSLGGVGVEAFF,TGTGCCAGCAGCTTGGGTGGGGTAGGGGTTGAAGCTTTCTTT
TRBJ1-2,TRBV21-1,NA,once,CASSEGQLNYGYTF,TGTGCCAGCAGCGAGGGACAGTTGAACTATGGCTACACCTTC
TRBJ2-3,TRBV15,TRBD2,NA,CATRFSGGDTQYF,TGCGCCACGAGGTTTAGCGGGGGGGATACGCAGTATTTT
TRBJ2-4,TRBV7-2,TRBD2,NA,CASSLALLGLAGGPAKNSQYF,TGTGCCAGCAGCTTAGCTCTTTTGGGACTAGCGGGAGGGCCGGCCAAAAACAGTCAGTACTTC
TRBJ1-4,TRBV5-6,NA,NA,CASSLTGIGTNEKLFF,TGTGCCAGCAGCTTGACAGGGATTGGAACTAATGAAAAACTGTTTTTT
TRBJ2-1,TRBV27,TRBD2,NA,CASSLWTSGGAGEQFF,TGTGCCAGCAGTTTATGGACTAGCGGGGGGGCCGGTGAGCAGTTCTTC
TRBJ2-7,TRBV10-2,NA,NA,CASSEFGSGINEQYF,TGCGCCAGCAGTGAGTTCGGGTCCGGGATAAACGAGCAGTACTTC
TRBJ1-1,TRBV14,TRBD1,NA,CASSRYRGRTEAFF,TGTGCCAGCAGCCGATACAGGGGGCGGACTGAAGCTTTCTTT
TRBJ1-5,TRBV16,NA,NA,CASSQHGRGNQPQHF,TGTGCCAGCAGCCAGCATGGACGGGGAAATCAGCCCCAGCATTTT
TRBJ2-3,TRBV5-4,NA,once,CASSLKQGQSTDTQYF,TGTGCCAGCAGCTTGAAACAGGGTCAGAGCACAGATACGCAGTATTTT
TRBJ2-3,TRBV7-2,NA,NA,CASSLETGRTDTQYF,TGTGCCAGCAGCTTAGAGACCGGGAGAACAGATACGCAGTATTTT
TRBJ1-1,TRBV6-6,TRBD1,NA,CASSYSAGGFTEAFF,TGTGCCAGCAGTTACTCGGCAGGGGGTTTTACTGAAGCTTTCTTT
TRBJ2-6,TRBV7-2,NA,once,CASSQQGSLYSGANVLTF,TGTGCCAGCAGCCAACAGGGCTCTCTTTACTCTGGGGCCAACGTCCTGACTTTC
TRBJ2-7,TRBV5-5,TRBD2,NA,CASSLQAASGGIGTYEQYF,TGTGCCAGCAGCCTGCAGGCGGCTAGCGGGGGGATCGGGACCTACGAGCAGTACTTC
TRBJ2-1,TRBV7-2,TRBD2,few,CASSATSGKSFYNEQFF,TGTGCCAGCAGCGCGACTAGCGGGAAGAGTTTTTACAATGAGCAGTTCTTC
TRBJ1-1,TRBV6-5,NA,NA,CASSSTPGQTAFF,TGTGCCAGCAGTAGCACACCTGGACAGACGGCTTTCTTT
TRBJ1-2,TRBV15,TRBD1,NA,CATSRRQGAGYTF,TGTGCCACCAGCAGAAGGCAGGGGGCGGGCTACACCTTC
TRBJ2-7,TRBV4-1,NA,NA,CASSQDAGPYEQYF,TGCGCCAGCAGCCAAGACGCAGGCCCCTACGAGCAGTACTTC
TRBJ2-1,TRBV9,NA,NA,CASSVQGIAYNEQFF,TGTGCCAGCAGCGTACAGGGGATAGCCTACAATGAGCAGTTCTTC
TRBJ2-1,TRBV15,TRBD2,NA,CATSRDSASGYSSYNEQFF,TGTGCCACCAGCAGAGATTCGGCTAGCGGGTATAGCTCCTACAATGAGCAGTTCTTC
TRBJ1-2,TRBV21-1,NA,few,CASSKAPTGGYTF,TGTGCCAGCAGCAAAGCTCCAACTGGTGGCTACACCTTC
TRBJ1-1,TRBV2,NA,NA,CASKAGEGTEAFF,TGTGCCAGCAAAGCAGGGGAGGGAACTGAAGCTTTCTTT
TRBJ1-5,TRBV28,NA,NA,CATLYSNQPQHF,TGTGCCACCCTGTATAGCAATCAGCCCCAGCATTTT
TRBJ2-7,TRBV5-4,TRBD2,NA,CAWGLAGEVYEQYF,TGTGCCTGGGGACTAGCGGGAGAGGTGTACGAGCAGTACTTC
TRBJ2-2,TRBV5-1,NA,once,CASSFSEPGRDTGELFF,TGCGCCAGCAGCTTTAGCGAACCCGGGAGAGACACCGGGGAGCTGTTTTTT
TRBJ2-1,TRBV5-6,TRBD2,NA,CASSFLAGGRNEQFF,TGTGCCAGCAGCTTCTTAGCGGGAGGGCGGAATGAGCAGTTCTTC
TRBJ2-1,TRBV11-2,TRBD2,NA,CASSLTSGSYNEQFF,TGTGCCAGCAGCTTAACTAGCGGCTCCTACAATGAGCAGTTCTTC
TRBJ1-4,TRBV7-2,TRBD1,NA,CASSPRVPGTDSNEKLFF,TGTGCCAGCAGCCCAAGGGTCCCCGGGACAGACTCGAATGAAAAACTGTTTTTT
TRBJ1-1,TRBV6-5,NA,NA,CATSTQENTEAFF,TGTGCCACTTCGACCCAGGAGAACACTGAAGCTTTCTTT
TRBJ2-7,TRBV6-6,NA,NA,CASRGVGAYEQYF,TGTGCCAGCAGAGGGGTCGGTGCCTACGAGCAGTACTTC
TRBJ1-2,TRBV9,NA,once,CASSGQGLNGYTF,TGTGCCAGCAGCGGGCAGGGTCTTAATGGCTACACCTTC
TRBJ2-6,TRBV9,TRBD2,NA,CASSVVKGGPGGPITGANVLTF,TGTGCCAGCAGCGTAGTAAAGGGGGGCCCGGGGGGGCCAATCACTGGGGCCAACGTCCTGACTTTC
TRBJ1-3,TRBV9,TRBD1,NA,CASSVEGQGVAGNTIYF,TGTGCCAGCAGCGTCGAAGGACAGGGGGTGGCTGGAAACACCATATATTTT
TRBJ1-6,TRBV9,NA,few,CASSRRSGNSPLHF,TGTGCCAGCAGCCGGAGGTCGGGGAATTCACCCCTCCACTTT
TRBJ2-7,TRBV4-3,TRBD1,NA,CASSHGLGQGTYEQYF,TGCGCCAGCAGCCACGGGTTGGGACAGGGGACCTACGAGCAGTACTTC